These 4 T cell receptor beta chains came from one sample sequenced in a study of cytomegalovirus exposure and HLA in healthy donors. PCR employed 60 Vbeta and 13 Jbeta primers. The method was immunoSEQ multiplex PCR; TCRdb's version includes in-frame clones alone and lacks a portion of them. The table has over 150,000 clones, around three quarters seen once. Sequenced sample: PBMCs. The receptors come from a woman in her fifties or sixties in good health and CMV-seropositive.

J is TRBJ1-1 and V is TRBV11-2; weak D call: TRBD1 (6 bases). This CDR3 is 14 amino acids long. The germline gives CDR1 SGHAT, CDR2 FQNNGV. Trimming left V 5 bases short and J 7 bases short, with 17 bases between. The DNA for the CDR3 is TGTGCCAGCAGCCCGTGGGACACCCCCGATGAAGCTTTCTTT. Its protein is CASSPWDTPDEAFF. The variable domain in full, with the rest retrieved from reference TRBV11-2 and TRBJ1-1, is EAGVAQSPRYKIIEKRQSVAFWCNPISGHATLYWYQQILGQGPKLLIQFQNNGVVDDSQLPKDRFSAERLKGVDSTLKIQPAKLEDSAVYLCASSPWDTPDEAFFGQGTRLTVV.

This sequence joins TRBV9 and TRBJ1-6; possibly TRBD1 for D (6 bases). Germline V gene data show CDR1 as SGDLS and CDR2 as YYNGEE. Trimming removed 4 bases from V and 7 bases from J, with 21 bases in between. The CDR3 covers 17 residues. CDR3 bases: TGTGCCAGCAGCTCTTCGGGGGGCGTGGGGGACAATTCACCCCTCCACTTT. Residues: CASSSSGGVGDNSPLHF. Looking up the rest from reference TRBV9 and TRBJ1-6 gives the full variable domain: DSGVTQTPKHLITATGQRVTLRCSPRSGDLSVYWYQQSLDQGLQFLIQYYNGEERAKGNILERFSAQQFPDLHSELNLSSLELGDSALYFCASSSSGGVGDNSPLHFGNGTRLTVT.

In DNA, the CDR3 is TGTGCCAGCAGCGTACGGTCAAGCACTGAAGCTTTCTTT. This sequence encodes CASSVRSSTEAFF. The chain carries TRBV9 and TRBJ1-1; D remains unclear. CDR1 and CDR2 (germline): SGDLS, YYNGEE. V lost 1 base, J lost 4 bases, and 8 bases lay in between. The CDR3 is 13 amino acids.

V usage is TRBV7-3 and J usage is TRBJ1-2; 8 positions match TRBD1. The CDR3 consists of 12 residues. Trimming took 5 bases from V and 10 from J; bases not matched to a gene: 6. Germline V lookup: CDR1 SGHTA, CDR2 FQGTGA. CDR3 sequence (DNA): TGTGCCAGCAGCAGGACAGGGAACTCCTACACCTTC. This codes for CASSRTGNSYTF.